These T cell receptor beta chains were read from a single sample in a study of identical twins. From the 5' RACE reads, TCRdb called clonotypes with MiXCR, one entry per CDR3 protein. The repertoire includes nearly 900,000 distinct CDR3 sequences, around an eighth of them detected once, and 1.5% to 2% sits in the top ten. Another study also made use of these data, one on yellow fever vaccine responses in identical twins.

Sequenced input: PBMCs. These receptors all come from a woman aged 18-29 years in good health. CDR3s include the opening cysteine and the closing phenylalanine or tryptophan. A D gene is named only where the DNA matches it firmly. Part of the rows lack a size; the others show once, few, many or a class for expanded clones.

D gene,J gene,clone size,V gene,CDR3 DNA,CDR3 protein
.,TRBJ2-2,many,TRBV12-3/TRBV12-4,TGTGCCAGCAGTCGCCCGTGGGACATGGGGACCGGGGAGCTGTTTTTT,CASSRPWDMGTGELFF
.,TRBJ2-1,many,TRBV24-1,TGTGCCACCAGTGATCATGACAGATCCAATGAGCAGTTCTTC,CATSDHDRSNEQFF
TRBD2,TRBJ2-1,.,TRBV5-1,TGCGCCAGCAGTCCCTCCGGGGGGGTGAACTTCTACAATGAGCAGTTCTTC,CASSPSGGVNFYNEQFF
.,TRBJ2-5,few,TRBV27,TGTGCCAGCAGTCAAACGGGGAGGGAGACCCAGTACTTC,CASSQTGRETQYF
.,TRBJ2-1,.,TRBV5-1,TGCGCCAGCGGGAGAGTCTCCTACAATGAGCAGTTCTTC,CASGRVSYNEQFF
.,TRBJ2-7,.,TRBV7-8,TGTGCCAGCAGCTTAGACAGGGTCGAGCAGTACTTC,CASSLDRVEQYF
.,TRBJ2-1,.,TRBV9,TGTGCCAGCAGCGTAGACCCTGATAGCGGAGAGTTCTTC,CASSVDPDSGEFF
TRBD1,TRBJ2-5,.,TRBV24-1,TGTGCCACCAGTGAGAAAATGACAGGGGAAGAGACCCAGTACTTC,CATSEKMTGEETQYF
.,TRBJ2-1,.,TRBV28,TGTGCCAGCACCCAGACTACCGGCAATGAGCAGTTCTTC,CASTQTTGNEQFF
.,TRBJ1-6,few,TRBV28,TGTGCCAGCACCCACCGCTCGAGCTCCTATAATTCACCCCTCCACTTT,CASTHRSSSYNSPLHF
.,TRBJ2-2,.,TRBV2,TGTGCCAGCAGGGCCGTGCGGGGCAACACCGGGGAGCTGTTTTTT,CASRAVRGNTGELFF
.,TRBJ2-3,few,TRBV7-2,TGTGCCAGCAGCTTAGAGGGGCTCACAGATACGCAGTATTTT,CASSLEGLTDTQYF
TRBD2,TRBJ2-1,few,TRBV5-1,TGCGCCAGCAGCGCTAGCGGGGGGACATCCAATGAGCAGTTCTTC,CASSASGGTSNEQFF
TRBD1,TRBJ1-1,few,TRBV7-9,TGTGCCAGCAGCTGGCCCGGGACAGGGCCAAGGAACACTGAAGCTTTCTTT,CASSWPGTGPRNTEAFF
.,TRBJ2-1,.,TRBV11-2,TGTGCCAGCAGCTTATCCCCGGCCAACGGGCAGTTCTTC,CASSLSPANGQFF
TRBD2,TRBJ2-7,few,TRBV18,TGTGCCAGCTCACCCTGGGCTAGCGGGAGCTCCTACGAGCAGTACTTC,CASSPWASGSSYEQYF
.,TRBJ2-7,.,TRBV11-1,TGTGCCAGCAGCCATAAGGAGGGCGGAGGGAGATGGGGCTCCTACGAGCAGTACTTC,CASSHKEGGGRWGSYEQYF
TRBD1,TRBJ2-1,.,TRBV10-1,TGCGCCAGCAGTGACGGACAGGGGAATGAGCAGTTCTTC,CASSDGQGNEQFF
.,TRBJ1-1,many,TRBV5-1,TGCGCCAGCAGCTCGGCACGAAATGAGAACACTGAAGCTTTCTTT,CASSSARNENTEAFF
TRBD2,TRBJ2-1,.,TRBV27,TGTGCCAGCAGTTGGGGACTAGCGGGGGGAAGCTCCTACAATGAGCAGTTCTTC,CASSWGLAGGSSYNEQFF
.,TRBJ2-7,few,TRBV14,TGTGCCAGCAGCCGGGAAGAGGTCTCCTACGAGCAGTACTTC,CASSREEVSYEQYF
.,TRBJ1-5,few,TRBV11-3,TGTGCCAGCAGCCAAGCAGGGGTAGCTCAGCCCCAGCATTTT,CASSQAGVAQPQHF
TRBD1,TRBJ2-1,many,TRBV24-1,TGTGCCACCAGTGACCCCTGGACAGGGAAGAATGAGCAGTTCTTC,CATSDPWTGKNEQFF
.,TRBJ2-3,.,TRBV5-1,TGCGCCAGCAGCTGGAAGACTAGGAGTTCCACAGATACGCAGTATTTT,CASSWKTRSSTDTQYF
.,TRBJ2-2,once,TRBV14,TGTGCCAGCAGCCAAGGTGAATTCACCGGGGAGCTGTTTTTT,CASSQGEFTGELFF
.,TRBJ1-6,.,TRBV5-1,TGCGCCAGCAGCTTGGATTACCCGGGGAGCAATTCACCCCTCCACTTT,CASSLDYPGSNSPLHF
TRBD1,TRBJ1-2,few,TRBV5-6,TGTGCCAGCGCCTTGGGGGACAGAGATAACTATGGCTACACCTTC,CASALGDRDNYGYTF
.,TRBJ2-2,.,TRBV7-2,TGTGCCAGCAGCCCCATGGGGCCTCGCAGCGGGGAGCTGTTTTTT,CASSPMGPRSGELFF
TRBD1,TRBJ1-1,.,TRBV20-1,TGCAGTGCTAGCGCGACAGGGATCCAAAACGCTGAAGCTTTCTTT,CSASATGIQNAEAFF
TRBD1,TRBJ1-5,few,TRBV10-3,TGTGCCATCAGTCCAGGGACAGGTGCCCAGCATTTT,CAISPGTGAQHF
TRBD1,TRBJ2-1,few,TRBV4-1,TGCGCCAGCAGCCCCTTTGGGACAGTATACAATGAGCAGTTCTTC,CASSPFGTVYNEQFF
TRBD1,TRBJ1-4,few,TRBV5-1,TGCGCCAGCAGCTTGCCGGACAGGGACCAGAGTGATGAAAAACTGTTTTTT,CASSLPDRDQSDEKLFF
TRBD2,TRBJ2-7,.,TRBV20-1,TGCAGTGCTCGACTAGCGGGAGTCTCCGCCTACGAGCAGTACTTC,CSARLAGVSAYEQYF
TRBD1,TRBJ1-1,.,TRBV4-2,TGTGCCAGCAGCCCCCAAGGGACAGGGGTGATGAACACTGAAGCTTTCTTT,CASSPQGTGVMNTEAFF
.,TRBJ1-1,.,TRBV7-9,TGTGCCAGCAGCTTACTGCAGGGCGTCGTGGATGAAGCTTTCTTT,CASSLLQGVVDEAFF
TRBD2,TRBJ2-2,many,TRBV5-1,TGCGCCAGCAGCTTGTTCAGGACTAGCGGACGCACCGGGGAGCTGTTTTTT,CASSLFRTSGRTGELFF
TRBD2,TRBJ2-1,many,TRBV29-1,TGCAGCGTTGATTTAGCCGGGAGGGGGGAGCAGTTCTTC,CSVDLAGRGEQFF
.,TRBJ2-1,many,TRBV12-3/TRBV12-4,TGTGCCAGCAGTTTAATGAGCGCGCGGTCCTACAATGAGCAGTTCTTC,CASSLMSARSYNEQFF
TRBD2,TRBJ2-1,.,TRBV29-1,TGCAGCGCCCCGGCGGGTAGCGGGAGTCCCTACAATGAGCAGTTCTTC,CSAPAGSGSPYNEQFF
.,TRBJ2-5,.,TRBV14,TGTGCCAGCAGCCAAGTAGGGGGTGCGGAGACCCAGTACTTC,CASSQVGGAETQYF
TRBD2,TRBJ2-1,few,TRBV11-2,TGTGCCAGCAGCTTAGTGGGTCGGCGGGGGTCCTACAATGAGCAGTTCTTC,CASSLVGRRGSYNEQFF
TRBD2,TRBJ2-3,.,TRBV19,TGTGCCACCCACCCTACGAGCGGGAGACAGGATACGCAGTATTTT,CATHPTSGRQDTQYF
.,TRBJ2-1,few,TRBV19,TGTGCCAGTAGACGACTTGGGGGCGGTGAGCAGTTCTTC,CASRRLGGGEQFF
.,TRBJ2-2,few,TRBV12-3/TRBV12-4,TGTGCCAGCAGTTTAGGCCGGATCAATTGGGGGGAGCTGTTTTTT,CASSLGRINWGELFF
TRBD1,TRBJ2-5,few,TRBV3-1,TGTGCCAGCAGCCCAGGGGGGACAGGGCGGGAGACCCAGTACTTC,CASSPGGTGRETQYF
.,TRBJ2-2,.,TRBV7-9,TGTGCCAGCAGGGGAGTGGCCCTGAGCACCGGGGAGCTGTTTTTT,CASRGVALSTGELFF